The sequence of this T cell receptor beta chain was determined in a study of blood T cell repertoires in COVID-19. Study-wide context: There were acute and convalescent COVID-19 samples, and they came from the United States, Italy and Spain. PBMCs, B-cell-depleted T cells, or T cells provided the cDNA or gDNA that made up the material.

The CDR3 spans 14 residues. V shed 6 bases and J shed 2 bases, with 13 bases lying between them. CDR1 is SEHNR, CDR2 FQNEAQ, per germline (reference sequence). Sequencing used immunoSEQ multiplex PCR; TCRdb keeps in-frame clones, though not all of them. The table shows some 40,000 clones, with about 90% occurring only once. The sequenced sample consisted of peripheral blood. The rearrangement links TRBV7-9 to TRBJ1-1; D may be TRBD1 (6 bases). The TCR was taken from a woman in her thirties in a cohort sampled during active COVID-19. CDR3 nucleotide sequence: TGTGCCAGCAGAAGAGGGGGGGTCAACACTGAAGCTTTCTTT. This translates into CASRRGGVNTEAFF.